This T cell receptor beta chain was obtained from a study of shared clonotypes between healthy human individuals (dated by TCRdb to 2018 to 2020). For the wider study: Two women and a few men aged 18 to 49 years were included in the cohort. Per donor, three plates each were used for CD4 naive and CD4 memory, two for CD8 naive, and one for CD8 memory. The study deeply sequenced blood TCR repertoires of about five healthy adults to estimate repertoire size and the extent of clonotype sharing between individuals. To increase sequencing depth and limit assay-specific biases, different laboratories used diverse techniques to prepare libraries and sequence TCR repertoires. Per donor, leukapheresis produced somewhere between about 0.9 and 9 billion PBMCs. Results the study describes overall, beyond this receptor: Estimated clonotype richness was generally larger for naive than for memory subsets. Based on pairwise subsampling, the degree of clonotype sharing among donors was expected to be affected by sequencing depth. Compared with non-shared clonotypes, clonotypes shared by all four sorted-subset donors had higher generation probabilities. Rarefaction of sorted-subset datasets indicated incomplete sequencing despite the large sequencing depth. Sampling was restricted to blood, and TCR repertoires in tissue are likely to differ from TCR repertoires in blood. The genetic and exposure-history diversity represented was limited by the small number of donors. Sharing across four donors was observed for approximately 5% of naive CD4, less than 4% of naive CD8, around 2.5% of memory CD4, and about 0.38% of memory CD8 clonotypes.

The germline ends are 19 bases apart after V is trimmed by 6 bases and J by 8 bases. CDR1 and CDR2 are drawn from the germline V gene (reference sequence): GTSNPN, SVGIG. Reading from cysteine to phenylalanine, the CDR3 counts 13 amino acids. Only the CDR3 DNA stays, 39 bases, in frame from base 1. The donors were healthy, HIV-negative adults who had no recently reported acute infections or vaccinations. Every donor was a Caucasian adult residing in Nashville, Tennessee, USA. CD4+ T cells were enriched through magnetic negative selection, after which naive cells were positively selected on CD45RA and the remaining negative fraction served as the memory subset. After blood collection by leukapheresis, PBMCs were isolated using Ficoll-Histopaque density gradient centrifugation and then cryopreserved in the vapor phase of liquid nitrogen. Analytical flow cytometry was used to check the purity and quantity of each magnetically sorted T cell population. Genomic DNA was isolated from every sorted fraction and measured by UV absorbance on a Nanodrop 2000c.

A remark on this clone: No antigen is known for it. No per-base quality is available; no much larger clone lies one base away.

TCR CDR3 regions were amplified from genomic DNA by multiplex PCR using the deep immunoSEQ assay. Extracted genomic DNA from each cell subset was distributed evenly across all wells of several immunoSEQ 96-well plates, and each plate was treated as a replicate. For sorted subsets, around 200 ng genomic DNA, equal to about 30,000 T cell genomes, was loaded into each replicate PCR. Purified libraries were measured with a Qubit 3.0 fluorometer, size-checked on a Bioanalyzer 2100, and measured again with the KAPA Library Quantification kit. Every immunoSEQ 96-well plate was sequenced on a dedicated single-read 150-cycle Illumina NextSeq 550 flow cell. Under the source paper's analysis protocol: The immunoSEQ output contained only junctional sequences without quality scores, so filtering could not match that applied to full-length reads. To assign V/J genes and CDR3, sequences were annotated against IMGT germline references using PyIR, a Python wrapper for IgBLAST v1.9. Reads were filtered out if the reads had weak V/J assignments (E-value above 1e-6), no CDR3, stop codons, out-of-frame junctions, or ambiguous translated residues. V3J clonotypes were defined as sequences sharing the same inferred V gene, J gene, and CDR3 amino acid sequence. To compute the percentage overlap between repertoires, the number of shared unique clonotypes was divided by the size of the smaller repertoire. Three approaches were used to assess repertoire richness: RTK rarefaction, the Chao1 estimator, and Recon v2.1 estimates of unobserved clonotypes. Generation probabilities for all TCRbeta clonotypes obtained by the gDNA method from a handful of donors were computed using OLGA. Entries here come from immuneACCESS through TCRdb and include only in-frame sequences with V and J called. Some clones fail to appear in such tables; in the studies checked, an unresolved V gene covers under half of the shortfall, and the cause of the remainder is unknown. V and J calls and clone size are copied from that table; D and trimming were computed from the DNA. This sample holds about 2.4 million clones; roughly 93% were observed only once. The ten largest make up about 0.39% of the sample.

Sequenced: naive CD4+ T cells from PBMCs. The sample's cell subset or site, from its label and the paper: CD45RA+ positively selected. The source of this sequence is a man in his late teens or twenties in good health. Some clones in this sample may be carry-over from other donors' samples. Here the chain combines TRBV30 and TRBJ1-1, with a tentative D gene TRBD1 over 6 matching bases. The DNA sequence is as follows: TGTGCCTGCTCTACGCCGAGGGGGGGAGAAGCTTTCTTT. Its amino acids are CACSTPRGGEAFF.